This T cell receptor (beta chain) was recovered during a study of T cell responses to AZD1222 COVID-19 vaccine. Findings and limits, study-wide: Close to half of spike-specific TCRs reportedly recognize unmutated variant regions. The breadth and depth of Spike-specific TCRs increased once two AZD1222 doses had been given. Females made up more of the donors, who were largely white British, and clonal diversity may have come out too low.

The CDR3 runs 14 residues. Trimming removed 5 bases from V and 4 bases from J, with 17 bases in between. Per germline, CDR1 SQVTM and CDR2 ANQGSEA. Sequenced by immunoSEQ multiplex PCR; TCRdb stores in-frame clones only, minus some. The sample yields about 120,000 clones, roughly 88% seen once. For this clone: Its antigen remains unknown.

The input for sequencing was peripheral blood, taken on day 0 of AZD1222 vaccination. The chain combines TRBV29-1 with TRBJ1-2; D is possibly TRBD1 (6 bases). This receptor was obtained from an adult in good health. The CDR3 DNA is TGCAGCGTTCCCGAACAGGGTACCTCCTATGGCTACACCTTC. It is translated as CSVPEQGTSYGYTF.